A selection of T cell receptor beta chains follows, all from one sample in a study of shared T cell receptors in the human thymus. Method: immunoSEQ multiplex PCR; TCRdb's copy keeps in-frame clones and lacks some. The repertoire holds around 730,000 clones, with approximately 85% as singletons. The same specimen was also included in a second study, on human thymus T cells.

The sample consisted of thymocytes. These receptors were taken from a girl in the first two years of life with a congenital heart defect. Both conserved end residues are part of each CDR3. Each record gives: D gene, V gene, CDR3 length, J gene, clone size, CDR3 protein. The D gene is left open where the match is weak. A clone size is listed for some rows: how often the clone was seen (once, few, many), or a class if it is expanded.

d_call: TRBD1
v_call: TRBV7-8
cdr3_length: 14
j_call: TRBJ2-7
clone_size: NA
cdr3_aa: CASSPRQGMSEQYF

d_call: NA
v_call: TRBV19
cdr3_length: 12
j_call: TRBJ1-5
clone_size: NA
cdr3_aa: CASSPGNQPQHF

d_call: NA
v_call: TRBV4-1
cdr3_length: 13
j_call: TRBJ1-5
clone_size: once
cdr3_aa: CASSQDGGQPQHF

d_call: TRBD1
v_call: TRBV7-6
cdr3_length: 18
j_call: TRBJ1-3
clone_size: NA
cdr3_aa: CASSNWDSHRYSGNTIYF

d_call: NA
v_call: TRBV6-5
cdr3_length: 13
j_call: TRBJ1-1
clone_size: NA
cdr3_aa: CASSTWDFSEAFF

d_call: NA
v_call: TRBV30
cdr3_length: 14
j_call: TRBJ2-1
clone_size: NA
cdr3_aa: CAWKGSPEYNEQFF

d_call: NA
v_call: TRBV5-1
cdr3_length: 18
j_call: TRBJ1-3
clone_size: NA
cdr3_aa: CASSLRADGTFTGNTIYF

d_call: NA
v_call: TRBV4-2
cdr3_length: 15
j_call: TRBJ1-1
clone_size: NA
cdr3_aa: CASSQERTVGTEAFF

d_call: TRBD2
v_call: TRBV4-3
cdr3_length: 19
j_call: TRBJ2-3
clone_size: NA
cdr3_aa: CASSQVAPRQRGGGDTQYF

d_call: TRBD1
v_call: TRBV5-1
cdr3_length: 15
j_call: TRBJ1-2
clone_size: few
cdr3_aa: CASSFFYRGSYGYTF

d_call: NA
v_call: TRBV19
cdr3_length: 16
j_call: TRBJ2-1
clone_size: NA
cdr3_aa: CASRYRGTFADNEQFF

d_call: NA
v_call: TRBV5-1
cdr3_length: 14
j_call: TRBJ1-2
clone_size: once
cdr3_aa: CASSLSRGKYGYTF

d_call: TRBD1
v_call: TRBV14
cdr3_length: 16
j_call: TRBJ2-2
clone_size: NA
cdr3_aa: CASSPRTGRSTGELFF

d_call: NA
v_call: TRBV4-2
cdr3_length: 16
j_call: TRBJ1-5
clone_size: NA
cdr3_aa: CASSQETGNSFQPQHF

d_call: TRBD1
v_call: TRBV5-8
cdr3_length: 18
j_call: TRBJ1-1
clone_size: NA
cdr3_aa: CASSSDRGPFFSNTEAFF

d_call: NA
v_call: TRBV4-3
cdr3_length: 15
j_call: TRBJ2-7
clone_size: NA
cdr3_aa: CASSQYRDPMEEQYF

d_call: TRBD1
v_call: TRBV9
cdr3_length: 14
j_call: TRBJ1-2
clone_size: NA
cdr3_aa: CASSGRGQVYGYTF

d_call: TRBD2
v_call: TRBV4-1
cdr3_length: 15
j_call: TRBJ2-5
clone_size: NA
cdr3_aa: CASSQSRGGPETQYF

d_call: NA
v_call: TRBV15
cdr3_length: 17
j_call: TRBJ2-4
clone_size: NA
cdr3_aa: CATSSLPVKEAKNIQYF

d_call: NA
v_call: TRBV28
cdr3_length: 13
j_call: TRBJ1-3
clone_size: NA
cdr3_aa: CASSFHSGNTIYF

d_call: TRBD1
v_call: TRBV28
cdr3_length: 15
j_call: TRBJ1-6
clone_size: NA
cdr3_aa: CASSPDRGTNSPLHF

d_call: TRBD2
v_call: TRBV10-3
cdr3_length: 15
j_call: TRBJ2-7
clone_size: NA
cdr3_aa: CAISDSTSGGYEQYF

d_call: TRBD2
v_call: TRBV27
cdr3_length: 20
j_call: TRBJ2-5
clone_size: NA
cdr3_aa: CASKRRDKTPDSGGQETQYF

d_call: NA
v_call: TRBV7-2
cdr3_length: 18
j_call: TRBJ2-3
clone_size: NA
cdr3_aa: CASSFPRTSPTQEDTQYF

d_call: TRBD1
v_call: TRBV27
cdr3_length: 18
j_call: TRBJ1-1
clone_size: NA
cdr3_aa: CASSLTPADRGWYTEAFF

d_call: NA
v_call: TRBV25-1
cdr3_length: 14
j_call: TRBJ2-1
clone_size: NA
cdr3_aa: CASSERGRAHEQFF

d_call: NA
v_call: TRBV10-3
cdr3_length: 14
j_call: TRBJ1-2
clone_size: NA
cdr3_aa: CAISCDGRGYGYTF

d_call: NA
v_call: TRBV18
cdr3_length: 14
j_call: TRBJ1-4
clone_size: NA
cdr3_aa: CASSPGREVEKLFF

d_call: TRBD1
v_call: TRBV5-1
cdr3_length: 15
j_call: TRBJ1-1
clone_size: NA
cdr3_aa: CASSWEDRGNTEAFF

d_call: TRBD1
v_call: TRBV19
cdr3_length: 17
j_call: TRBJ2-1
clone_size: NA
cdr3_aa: CASERTGSGDTYNEQFF

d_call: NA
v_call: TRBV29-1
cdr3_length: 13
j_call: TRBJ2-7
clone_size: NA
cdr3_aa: CSVDAGKSDEQYF

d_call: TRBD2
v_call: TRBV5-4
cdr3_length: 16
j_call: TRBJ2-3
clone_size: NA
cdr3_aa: CASSSQRGTSTDTQYF

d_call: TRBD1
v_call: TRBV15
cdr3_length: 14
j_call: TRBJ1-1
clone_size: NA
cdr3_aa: CATSSITGGTEAFF

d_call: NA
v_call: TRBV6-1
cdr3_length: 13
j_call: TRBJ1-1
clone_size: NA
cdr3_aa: CASTPVLNTEAFF

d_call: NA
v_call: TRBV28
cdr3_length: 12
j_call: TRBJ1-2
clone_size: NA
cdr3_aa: CASSLWGQGYTF

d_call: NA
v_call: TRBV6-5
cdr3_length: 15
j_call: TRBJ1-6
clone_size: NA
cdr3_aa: CASSYSSSYNSPLHF

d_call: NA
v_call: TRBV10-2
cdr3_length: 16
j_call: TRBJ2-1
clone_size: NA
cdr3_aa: CASSDPSSGSYNEQFF